This T cell receptor (beta chain) was recorded in a study of blood T cell repertoires in COVID-19. The authors' processing: Amplification with reference gene primers provided the estimates of nucleated cell counts. TCRdb keeps only in-frame clones here, not all; method: immunoSEQ multiplex PCR. V and J calls plus clone size are reproduced from that table; the DNA served to infer D and trimming. Among 65,000 to 70,000 clones listed, roughly 80% were seen once. Sequenced: peripheral blood. This TCR derives from a man aged 60 to 69 with acute or convalescent COVID-19.

CDR3 amino acids: CASSPKNWGLAGVVTDTQYF. In DNA, the CDR3 is TGCGCCAGCAGCCCGAAAAACTGGGGACTAGCGGGGGTTGTTACAGATACGCAGTATTTT. V and J are TRBV5-1 and TRBJ2-3; 14 bases fit TRBD2. CDR3 length: 20 residues. Germline trimming cut 4 bases from V and 3 bases from J; bases unmatched to any gene: 16. Germline loops: CDR1 SGHRS, CDR2 YFSETQ. The variable domain in full, with the rest retrieved from reference TRBV5-1 and TRBJ2-3, is KAGVTQTPRYLIKTRGQQVTLSCSPISGHRSVSWYQQTPGQGLQFLFEYFSETQRNKGNFPGRFSGRQFSNSRSEMNVSTLELGDSALYLCASSPKNWGLAGVVTDTQYFGPGTRLTVL.